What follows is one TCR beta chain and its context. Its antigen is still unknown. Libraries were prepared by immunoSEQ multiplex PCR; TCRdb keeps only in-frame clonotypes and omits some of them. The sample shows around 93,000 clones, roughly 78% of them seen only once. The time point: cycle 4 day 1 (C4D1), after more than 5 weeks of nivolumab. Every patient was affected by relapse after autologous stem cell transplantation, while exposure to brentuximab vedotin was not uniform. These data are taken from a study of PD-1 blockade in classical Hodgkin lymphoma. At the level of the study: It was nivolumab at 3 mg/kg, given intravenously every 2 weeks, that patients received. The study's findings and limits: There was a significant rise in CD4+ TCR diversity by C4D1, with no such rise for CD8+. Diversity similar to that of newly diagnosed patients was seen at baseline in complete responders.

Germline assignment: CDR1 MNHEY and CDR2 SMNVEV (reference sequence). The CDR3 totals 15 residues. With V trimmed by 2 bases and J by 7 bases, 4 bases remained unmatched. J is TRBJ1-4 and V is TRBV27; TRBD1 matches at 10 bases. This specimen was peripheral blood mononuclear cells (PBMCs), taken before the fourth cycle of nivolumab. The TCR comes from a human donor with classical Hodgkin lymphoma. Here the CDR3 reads CASSLRTGGGEKLFF. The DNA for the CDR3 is TGTGCCAGCAGTTTAAGGACAGGGGGAGGTGAAAAACTGTTTTTT.